This TCR beta chain was profiled in a study of T cell changes during pregnancy in multiple sclerosis. Per germline, CDR1 MNHEY and CDR2 SVGAGI. V was cut by 4 bases and J by 6 bases, with 11 bases left in between. The CDR3 length is 13 residues. Produced via immunoSEQ multiplex PCR; TCRdb's table is partial and in-frame only. Of 35,000 to 50,000 clones listed, roughly 93% were seen once; the top ten hold 1.4% to 1.5%. The sample taken for sequencing was PBMCs (not recorded whether the cells were cultured). The sequence was collected from a female donor with multiple sclerosis, enrolled in a pregnancy study. This chain links TRBV6-5 with TRBJ2-3; D not resolved. The CDR3 region is CASSSAVVDTQYF. CDR3 DNA: TGTGCCAGCAGTTCAGCTGTGGTCGATACGCAGTATTTT.